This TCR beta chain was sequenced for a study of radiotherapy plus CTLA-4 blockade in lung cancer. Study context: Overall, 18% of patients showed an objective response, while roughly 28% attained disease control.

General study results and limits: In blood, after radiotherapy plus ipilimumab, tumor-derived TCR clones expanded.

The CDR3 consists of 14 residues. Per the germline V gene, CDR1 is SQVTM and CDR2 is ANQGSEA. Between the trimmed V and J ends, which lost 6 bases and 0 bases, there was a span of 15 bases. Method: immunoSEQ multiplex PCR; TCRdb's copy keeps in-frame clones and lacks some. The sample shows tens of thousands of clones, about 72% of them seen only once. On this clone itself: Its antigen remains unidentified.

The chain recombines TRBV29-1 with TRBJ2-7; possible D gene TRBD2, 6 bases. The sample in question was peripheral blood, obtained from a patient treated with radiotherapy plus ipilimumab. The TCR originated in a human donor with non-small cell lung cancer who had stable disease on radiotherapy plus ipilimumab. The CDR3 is CSVGRRESSYEQYF. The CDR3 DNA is TGCAGCGTGGGACGCCGGGAGAGCTCCTACGAGCAGTACTTC.